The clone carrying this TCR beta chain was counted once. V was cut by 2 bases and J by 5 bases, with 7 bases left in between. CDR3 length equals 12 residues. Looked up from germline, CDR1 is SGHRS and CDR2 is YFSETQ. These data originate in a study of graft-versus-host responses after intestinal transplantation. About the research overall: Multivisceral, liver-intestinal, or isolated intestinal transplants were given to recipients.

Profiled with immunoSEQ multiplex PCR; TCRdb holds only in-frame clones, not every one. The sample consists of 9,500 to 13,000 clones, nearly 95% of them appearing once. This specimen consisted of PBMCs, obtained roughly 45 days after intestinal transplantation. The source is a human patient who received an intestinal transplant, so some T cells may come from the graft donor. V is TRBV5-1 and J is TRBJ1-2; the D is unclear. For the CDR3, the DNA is TGCGCCAGCAGCTTCGGGAGGTATGGCTACACCTTC. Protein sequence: CASSFGRYGYTF.